The rows below give T cell receptor beta chains drawn from one sample of a study of radiation and T cells in renal cell carcinoma. Sequenced by immunoSEQ multiplex PCR; TCRdb stores in-frame clones only, minus some. Seen here are about 40,000 clones, around four fifths observed once, and the top ten hold 25% to 30%. The sample in question was blood, obtained from a patient whose treatment included radiotherapy and nephrectomy. The source is a woman between 65 and 79 years old with renal cell carcinoma. CDR3s include the opening cysteine and the closing phenylalanine or tryptophan. The D gene is left open where the match is weak. Size tells how often a clone was seen (once, few, many) or the class of an expanded clone, and some rows leave it out.

J gene,V gene,D gene,clone size,CDR3 protein,CDR3 DNA
TRBJ1-5,TRBV7-2,-,once,CASSFNSGNQPQHF,TGTGCCAGCAGCTTCAATTCGGGCAATCAGCCCCAGCATTTT
TRBJ2-5,TRBV7-9,-,once,CASSQVLTWETQYF,TGTGCCAGCAGCCAAGTCTTGACCTGGGAGACCCAGTACTTC
TRBJ1-5,TRBV7-8,TRBD1,few,CASSHNRQGGSSNQPQHF,TGTGCCAGCAGCCATAACAGACAGGGCGGGAGTAGCAATCAGCCCCAGCATTTT
TRBJ1-4,TRBV7-9,TRBD1,few,CASSWGDSRNEKLFF,TGTGCCAGCAGCTGGGGGGACAGCCGAAATGAAAAACTGTTTTTT
TRBJ2-3,TRBV7-3,TRBD1,-,CASSRSPTGADTQYF,TGTGCCAGCAGCCGTAGTCCGACAGGGGCAGATACGCAGTATTTT
TRBJ2-2,TRBV9,TRBD2,-,CASSVAVAGAGELFF,TGTGCCAGCAGCGTAGCGGTAGCGGGAGCCGGGGAGCTGTTTTTT
TRBJ2-7,TRBV9,TRBD2,-,CASSPTIRTSGAEEQYF,TGTGCCAGCAGCCCAACTATTAGGACTAGCGGGGCCGAGGAGCAGTACTTC
TRBJ1-1,TRBV5-5,-,few,CASSLNPSRGMNTEAFF,TGTGCCAGCAGCTTGAACCCGAGTAGGGGAATGAACACTGAAGCTTTCTTT
TRBJ2-7,TRBV10-3,TRBD2,-,CAIREPLAGVHSEQYF,TGTGCCATCAGAGAACCCCTAGCGGGAGTCCACTCCGAGCAGTACTTC
TRBJ2-3,TRBV4-2,TRBD2,-,CASSQDIAGGYSDTQYF,TGTGCCAGCAGCCAAGATATTGCGGGGGGATACTCAGATACGCAGTATTTT
TRBJ2-1,TRBV7-9,TRBD2,few,CASSTSTSGGPANEQFF,TGTGCCAGCAGCACGTCGACTAGCGGGGGACCCGCCAATGAGCAGTTCTTC
TRBJ1-2,TRBV7-9,-,-,CASSRKGGEGYGYTF,TGTGCCAGCAGTAGAAAAGGGGGGGAAGGATATGGCTACACCTTC
TRBJ2-2,TRBV6-5,-,-,CASSYLSSNTGELFF,TGTGCCAGCAGTTACTTGAGTTCGAACACCGGGGAGCTGTTTTTT
TRBJ2-1,TRBV19,-,-,CASSSGGVNYNEQFF,TGTGCCAGTAGTAGCGGAGGGGTCAACTACAATGAGCAGTTCTTC
TRBJ2-5,TRBV2,-,few,CAALSGQETQYF,TGTGCCGCTCTCTCGGGACAAGAGACCCAGTACTTC
TRBJ2-1,TRBV5-1,-,many,CASRIRSYNEQFF,TGCGCCAGCAGAATAAGGTCCTACAATGAGCAGTTCTTC
TRBJ2-2,TRBV5-4,-,-,CASSPAGGRSNTGELFF,TGTGCCAGCAGCCCGGCCGGGGGACGGTCGAACACCGGGGAGCTGTTTTTT
TRBJ2-3,TRBV7-9,TRBD2,-,CASRRGVSTDTQYF,TGTGCCAGCAGGCGGGGGGTAAGCACAGATACGCAGTATTTT
TRBJ1-5,TRBV11-2,-,-,CASSHIEGYNQPQHF,TGTGCCAGCAGCCACATAGAGGGTTATAATCAGCCCCAGCATTTT
TRBJ1-1,TRBV6-1,TRBD1,-,CASSKQGGDTEAFF,TGTGCCAGCAGTAAACAGGGGGGAGACACTGAAGCTTTCTTT
TRBJ2-2,TRBV27,-,-,CASSFRGIDTGELFF,TGTGCCAGCAGTTTTAGGGGGATTGACACCGGGGAGCTGTTTTTT
TRBJ2-7,TRBV6-6,-,-,CASSRSRGATYEQYF,TGTGCCAGCAGCCGATCCAGGGGAGCCACCTACGAGCAGTACTTC
TRBJ2-5,TRBV7-9,TRBD2,-,CASSRSGGGETQYF,TGTGCCAGCAGCCGTAGCGGGGGAGGTGAGACCCAGTACTTC
TRBJ1-1,TRBV11-2,-,-,CASSLGTSQAAFF,TGTGCCAGCAGCTTAGGGACATCCCAGGCTGCTTTCTTT
TRBJ2-1,TRBV5-1,TRBD1,-,CASSADRANNEQFF,TGCGCCAGCAGTGCGGACAGGGCCAACAATGAGCAGTTCTTC
TRBJ1-1,TRBV6-5,-,few,CASSSPSREAFF,TGTGCCAGCAGTTCTCCCTCTCGTGAAGCTTTCTTT
TRBJ1-1,TRBV19,TRBD1,few,CASDPGNRGGRGTEAFF,TGTGCCAGTGACCCCGGGAACAGGGGAGGCCGGGGTACTGAAGCTTTCTTT
TRBJ2-3,TRBV9,TRBD2,-,CASSGEAASGRGTDTQYF,TGTGCCAGCAGCGGAGAGGCGGCTAGCGGGAGAGGCACAGATACGCAGTATTTT
TRBJ1-4,TRBV7-8,-,once,CASSLGATNEKLFF,TGTGCCAGCAGCTTAGGGGCAACTAATGAAAAACTGTTTTTT
TRBJ2-7,TRBV29-1,-,once,CSVEEGTTYEQYF,TGCAGCGTTGAAGAGGGGACCACCTACGAGCAGTACTTC
TRBJ1-1,TRBV6-5,TRBD1,-,CASLLRGPRGTEAFF,TGTGCCAGTTTGCTAAGGGGGCCTAGGGGCACTGAAGCTTTCTTT
TRBJ1-1,TRBV7-2,-,-,CASSPGRGAMNTEAFF,TGTGCCAGCAGCCCGGGCCGGGGGGCCATGAACACTGAAGCTTTCTTT
TRBJ2-2,TRBV15,-,-,CATSMGQADTGELFF,TGTGCCACCAGCATGGGGCAGGCCGACACCGGGGAGCTGTTTTTT
TRBJ2-5,TRBV9,-,-,CASSALRASETQYF,TGTGCCAGCAGCGCCTTAAGGGCCTCAGAGACCCAGTACTTC
TRBJ2-7,TRBV5-4,TRBD1,many,CASSSGQGYEQYF,TGTGCCAGCAGCTCCGGACAGGGCTACGAGCAGTACTTC
TRBJ1-2,TRBV7-8,-,-,CASSPDNYRGYTF,TGTGCCAGCAGCCCGGACAACTACCGTGGCTACACCTTC
TRBJ2-7,TRBV6-5,TRBD2,-,CAISSYSGGAHEQYF,TGTGCCATCAGTTCATATAGCGGGGGGGCCCACGAGCAGTACTTC